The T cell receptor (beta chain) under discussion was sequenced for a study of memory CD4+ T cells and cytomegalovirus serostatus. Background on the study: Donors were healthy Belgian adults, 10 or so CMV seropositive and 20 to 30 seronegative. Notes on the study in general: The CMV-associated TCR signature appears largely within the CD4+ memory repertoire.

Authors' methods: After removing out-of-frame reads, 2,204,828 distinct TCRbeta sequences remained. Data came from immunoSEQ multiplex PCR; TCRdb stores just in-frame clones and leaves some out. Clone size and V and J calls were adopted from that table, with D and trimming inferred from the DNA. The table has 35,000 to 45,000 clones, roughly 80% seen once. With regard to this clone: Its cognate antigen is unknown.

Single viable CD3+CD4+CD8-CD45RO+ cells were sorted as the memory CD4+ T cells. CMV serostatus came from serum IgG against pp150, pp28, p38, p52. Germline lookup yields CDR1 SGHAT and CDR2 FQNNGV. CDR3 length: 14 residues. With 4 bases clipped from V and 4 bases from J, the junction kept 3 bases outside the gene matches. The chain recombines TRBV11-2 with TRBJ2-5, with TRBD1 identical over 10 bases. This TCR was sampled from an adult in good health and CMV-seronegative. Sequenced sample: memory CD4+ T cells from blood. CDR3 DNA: TGTGCCAGCAGCTCCTGGACAGGGGGAGAGACCCAGTACTTC. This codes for CASSSWTGGETQYF.